These 24 T cell receptor beta chains share one sample of origin, sequenced in a study of cytomegalovirus exposure and HLA in healthy donors (dated by TCRdb to 2016 to 2017). The library relied on the immunoSEQ multiplex PCR assay. For the multiplex PCR, a mixture combining 60 forward primers for TCR Vbeta segments and 13 reverse primers for TCR Jbeta segments was used. Imported from immuneACCESS, the table was reduced by TCRdb to in-frame sequences with V and J called. These copies leave out some clones; in studies compared against another copy, an unresolved V gene accounts for under half, and the cause of the remainder is not known. This sample lists around 150,000 clones; around a tenth were detected once. Around 1.9% of the sample is taken by the ten largest. Sequences were obtained from PBMCs. These receptor sequences come from a male donor in good health and CMV-seronegative.

The rearrangement joins TRBV19 to TRBJ2-7; TRBD2 matches 11 bases. CDR1 is LNHDA, CDR2 SQIVND, per germline (reference sequence). There are 16 residues in the CDR3. V trimming: 1 base; J trimming: 4 bases; junction bases outside the gene matches: 6. CDR3 DNA: TGTGCCAGTAGTATAGCCCTGGGACTAGCGGCTTACGAGCAGTACTTC. It yields the protein CASSIALGLAAYEQYF.

The V and J genes are TRBV2 and TRBJ1-5; possibly TRBD1 for D (6 bases). The germline gives CDR1 SNHLY, CDR2 FYNNEI. V was cut by 8 bases and J by 1 base, with 15 bases left in between. The CDR3 runs to 15 residues. Here the CDR3 reads CASSKGVGSNQPQHF. CDR3 DNA sequence: TGTGCCAGCTCCAAGGGGGTTGGGAGCAATCAGCCCCAGCATTTT.

The V gene is TRBV11-3, the J gene TRBJ2-1; possible D gene TRBD1, 6 bases. Germline assignment: CDR1 SGHNT and CDR2 YENEEA. Trimming shortened V by 5 bases and J by 8 bases, and 10 bases separated the two germline ends. The CDR3 consists of 12 residues. DNA of the CDR3: TGTGCCAGCAGCGAGAACAGGGATGAGCAGTTCTTC. It translates to CASSENRDEQFF.

The chain recombines TRBV7-2 with TRBJ1-2; D is uncertain. V lost 5 bases and J 8 bases, leaving 15 bases between the germline ends. The germline V gene has CDR1 SGHTA and CDR2 FQGNSA. The CDR3 has 13 amino acids. CDR3 sequence (DNA): TGTGCCAGCAGCATGATCGGAGGTAGGGGCTACACCTTC. Residues: CASSMIGGRGYTF.

The table lists this clone with a few counts. The chain carries TRBV9 and TRBJ2-1, with 9 nucleotides matching TRBD2. Germline values: CDR1 SGDLS, CDR2 YYNGEE. Germline trimming cut 2 bases from V and 0 bases from J; bases unmatched to any gene: 3. The CDR3 consists of 16 residues. The CDR3 coding sequence is TGTGCCAGCAGCGTTAGCGGGGGCAGCTCCTACAATGAGCAGTTCTTC. Encoded protein: CASSVSGGSSYNEQFF.

Concerning this clone: Relative to the germline gene, one junction end is altered; a read error may explain this. Other DNA sequences in the sample encode the same CDR3. The V and J genes are TRBV19 and TRBJ2-7; D ambiguous. The germline CDR1 and CDR2 sequences are LNHDA and SQIVND (reference sequence). The CDR3 consists of 12 residues. In nucleotides, the CDR3 is TGTGCAAGTAGTGGCCCTTCCTACGAGCAGTACTTC. This gives the protein CASSGPSYEQYF.

In this sample, this clone turned up a few times. V and J are TRBV27 and TRBJ2-1; 12 bases line up with TRBD2. The CDR3 is made up of 14 amino acids. V lost 5 bases to trimming and J lost 16 bases; unmatched junction nucleotides: 12. Germline V gene sequence: CDR1 MNHEY, CDR2 SMNVEV (reference sequence). The CDR3: CASSPPGTSGRDFF. The CDR3 DNA sequence: TGTGCCAGCAGTCCCCCGGGGACTAGCGGGCGTGATTTCTTC.

The J gene is TRBJ2-2, the V gene TRBV4-3; 14 nucleotides align to TRBD2. In germline, CDR1 is LGHNA, CDR2 YSLEER. There are 19 residues in the CDR3. V lost 0 bases, J lost 7 bases, and 10 bases stayed unmatched. The CDR3 sequence is CASSQDGGLAGVLSGELFF. CDR3 in DNA: TGCGCCAGCAGCCAAGATGGGGGACTAGCGGGAGTCTTGAGCGGGGAGCTGTTTTTT.

The rearrangement uses TRBV6-5 and TRBJ2-1; the D gene is possibly TRBD2 (6 bases). Trimming shortened V by 6 bases and J by 4 bases, and 13 bases separated the two germline ends. CDR1 MNHEY and CDR2 SVGAGI come from the germline V gene. This CDR3 has 14 amino acids. CDR3 DNA: TGTGCCAGCAGCGTCGGGAGAGAATACAATGAGCAGTTCTTC. Its translation: CASSVGREYNEQFF.

The chain couples TRBV7-9 to TRBJ2-5; D not certain. The germline V gene has CDR1 SEHNR and CDR2 FQNEAQ (reference sequence). The ends were cut back, 5 bases at V and 4 bases at J, with 20 bases in the middle. The CDR3 is made up of 16 amino acids. CDR3 residues: CASSHTLFTNTETQYF. CDR3 DNA: TGTGCCAGCAGCCACACGTTGTTCACCAATACAGAGACCCAGTACTTC.

This clone has only a few counts. V gene TRBV4-2 combines with J gene TRBJ2-2, with D tentatively TRBD2 (5 bases). This CDR3 is built from 16 residues. Trimming removed 4 bases from V and 1 base from J, with 13 bases in between. Germline V gene lookup returns CDR1 LGHNA and CDR2 YNFKEQ. The DNA of the CDR3 is TGTGCCAGCAGCCCTACTACCCGGGGGAACACCGGGGAGCTGTTTTTT. Translated: CASSPTTRGNTGELFF.

This chain links TRBV5-1 with TRBJ2-7; 7 nucleotides agree with TRBD2. The V gene's germline CDR1 is SGHRS and CDR2 YFSETQ. The CDR3 spans 15 residues. The V gene end was trimmed by 0 bases and the J gene end by 3 bases; junction bases not matched to a gene: 6. Here the CDR3 DNA reads TGCGCCAGCAGCTTGGGCGGGGGTAGCGACTACGAGCAGTACTTC. This codes for CASSLGGGSDYEQYF. The complete variable domain, with remaining parts taken from reference TRBV5-1 and TRBJ2-7, reads KAGVTQTPRYLIKTRGQQVTLSCSPISGHRSVSWYQQTPGQGLQFLFEYFSETQRNKGNFPGRFSGRQFSNSRSEMNVSTLELGDSALYLCASSLGGGSDYEQYFGPGTRLTVT.

V and J are TRBV6-1 and TRBJ1-5; TRBD1 aligns across 9 bases. CDR1 MNHNS and CDR2 SASEGT come from the germline V gene. The J segment lost 7 bases and the V segment lost 5 bases, leaving 3 bases of the junction unmatched. The CDR3 covers 13 residues. CDR3 sequence (DNA): TGTGCCAGCAGTTCGGACAGGGGACAGCCCCAGCATTTT. This gives the protein CASSSDRGQPQHF.

This clone was picked up a small number of times. V and J are TRBV7-6 and TRBJ2-5, with 10 positions matching TRBD2. The germline V gene has CDR1 SGHVS and CDR2 FNYEAQ. V shed 10 bases and J 5 bases; nucleotides not matched to a gene: 16. This CDR3 contains 16 residues. CDR3 sequence: CATSTLQAGGGETQYF. The CDR3 bases are TGTGCCACCTCGACTCTACAAGCGGGAGGGGGGGAGACCCAGTACTTC.

There are a few counts of this clone. The rearrangement uses TRBV29-1 and TRBJ2-3; 9 bases fit TRBD2. The germline V gene encodes CDR1 SQVTM and CDR2 ANQGSEA. This CDR3 comprises 10 residues. V trimming: 7 bases; J trimming: 12 bases; junction bases outside the gene matches: 5. The CDR3, as DNA: TGCAGCGCTGCTAGCGGGATTCAGTATTTT. Translated, it gives CSAASGIQYF.

The rearrangement joins TRBV18 to TRBJ1-1; TRBD1 aligns across 7 bases. Germline loops: CDR1 KGHSH, CDR2 LQKENI. Germline trimming cut 4 bases from V and 5 bases from J; bases unmatched to any gene: 13. The CDR3 covers 16 residues. CDR3 sequence (DNA): TGTGCCAGCTCACTTACACAGGGGCCCTCGGGAACTGAAGCTTTCTTT. Protein product: CASSLTQGPSGTEAFF.

The rearrangement uses TRBV7-2 and TRBJ2-5, with 9 bases aligning to TRBD1. The J call may be mistaken, given a closer DNA end match to TRBJ2-7. Germline loops: CDR1 SGHTA, CDR2 FQGNSA. This CDR3 is 16 amino acids long. CDR3 in DNA: TGTGCCAGCACCCTAGCTTTCGGGACAGGGAGCTACGAGCAGTACTTC. Translating it yields CASTLAFGTGSYEQYF.

The genes are TRBV6-1 and TRBJ1-5, with D maybe TRBD1 (6 bases). The CDR3 totals 14 residues. V lost 1 base to trimming and J lost 4 bases, with 8 bases between them. Germline-derived CDR1 and CDR2 are MNHNS and SASEGT. The CDR3 protein is CASSEGTANQPQHF. CDR3 coding DNA: TGTGCCAGCAGTGAAGGGACAGCTAATCAGCCCCAGCATTTT.

CDR3: CAWSKRSPYNEQFF. The CDR3, as DNA: TGTGCCTGGAGTAAGCGGAGCCCCTACAATGAGCAGTTCTTC. The chain links TRBV30 to TRBJ2-1; D possibly corresponds to TRBD2 (5 bases). V was shortened by 2 bases and J by 2 bases, with 10 bases between the two germline ends. This CDR3 has 14 amino acids. Germline V CDR1 and CDR2: GTSNPN, SVGIG (reference sequence). Full variable domain (missing parts from reference TRBV30 and TRBJ2-1): SQTIHQWPATLVQPVGSPLSLECTVEGTSNPNLYWYRQAAGRGLQLLFYSVGIGQISSEVPQNLSASRPQDRQFILSSKKLLLSDSGFYLCAWSKRSPYNEQFFGPGTRLTVL.

The genes are TRBV6-5 and TRBJ2-2; tentative D call: TRBD1 (6 bases). V lost 8 bases and J lost 4, with 11 bases in between. CDR3 length: 13 residues. Looked up from germline, CDR1 is MNHEY and CDR2 is SVGAGI. The CDR3 loop reads CASRDMGTGELFF. DNA of the CDR3: TGTGCCAGCCGGGACATGGGCACCGGGGAGCTGTTTTTT.

This clone was counted between two and nine times. The gene calls are TRBV19 and TRBJ1-2; TRBD1 matches at 7 bases. This CDR3 is built from 15 residues. V shed 9 bases and J 4 bases; nucleotides not matched to a gene: 14. CDR1 is LNHDA, CDR2 SQIVND, per germline (reference sequence). The CDR3 is CASSPGPGGVYGYTF. CDR3 in DNA: TGTGCCAGCTCCCCGGGCCCAGGGGGAGTCTATGGCTACACCTTC.

The rearrangement links TRBV7-3 to TRBJ2-5, with D possibly matching TRBD1 (6 bases). CDR3 size: 14 residues. The germline V and J ends were trimmed by 5 bases and 4 bases, with 14 bases remaining between them. Per the germline V gene, CDR1 is SGHTA and CDR2 is FQGTGA. CDR3 region: CASSPGAGRETQYF. For the CDR3, the DNA is TGTGCCAGCAGCCCAGGGGCAGGGAGAGAGACCCAGTACTTC. The full variable domain, completed using reference TRBV7-3 and TRBJ2-5, is GAGVSQTPSNKVTEKGKYVELRCDPISGHTALYWYRQSLGQGPEFLIYFQGTGAADDSGLPNDRFFAVRPEGSVSTLKIQRTERGDSAVYLCASSPGAGRETQYFGPGTRLLVL.

This clone was recorded a few times. This sequence joins TRBV29-1 and TRBJ1-1, with 7 positions matching TRBD1. J gave up 8 bases and V 4 bases, and 4 bases lay outside the gene matches. This CDR3 is 11 amino acids long. Per the germline V gene, CDR1 is SQVTM and CDR2 is ANQGSEA. For the CDR3, the DNA is TGCAGCGTTGCCCGGACAGGAGAAGCTTTCTTT. Its translation is CSVARTGEAFF. Complete variable domain (other parts from reference TRBV29-1 and TRBJ1-1): SAVISQKPSRDICQRGTSLTIQCQVDSQVTMMFWYRQQPGQSLTLIATANQGSEATYESGFVIDKFPISRPNLTFSTLTVSNMSPEDSSIYLCSVARTGEAFFGQGTRLTVV.

For the CDR3, the DNA is TGTGCCAGCAGTTTATCTACAGGGGTCTATAGCAATCAGCCCCAGCATTTT. It encodes CASSLSTGVYSNQPQHF. V usage is TRBV28 and J usage is TRBJ1-5; 7 bases align to TRBD1. Germline CDR1 is MDHEN and CDR2 is SYDVKM. V lost 1 base, J lost 0 bases, and 6 bases stayed unmatched. This CDR3 spans 17 amino acids. Complete variable domain (other parts from reference TRBV28 and TRBJ1-5): DVKVTQSSRYLVKRTGEKVFLECVQDMDHENMFWYRQDPGLGLRLIYFSYDVKMKEKGDIPEGYSVSREKKERFSLILESASTNQTSMYLCASSLSTGVYSNQPQHFGDGTRLSIL.